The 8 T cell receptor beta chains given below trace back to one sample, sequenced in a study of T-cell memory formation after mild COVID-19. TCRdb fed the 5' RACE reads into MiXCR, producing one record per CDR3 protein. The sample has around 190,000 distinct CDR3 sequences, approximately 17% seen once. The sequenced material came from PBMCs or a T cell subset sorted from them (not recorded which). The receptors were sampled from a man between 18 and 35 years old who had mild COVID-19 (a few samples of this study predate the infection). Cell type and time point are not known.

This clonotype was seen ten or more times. The CDR3 nucleotides read TGTGCCAGCTCAGACACCGGGGAGCTGTTTTTT. This codes for CASSDTGELFF. V usage is TRBV18 and J usage is TRBJ2-2; D gene ambiguous. The CDR3 length is 11 residues. V was cut by 5 bases and J by 3 bases, with 1 base left in between. In germline, CDR1 is KGHSH, CDR2 LQKENI.

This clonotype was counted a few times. CDR3 region: CASSYTTGGRGELFF. DNA of the CDR3: TGTGCCAGCAGCTATACTACAGGGGGCCGCGGGGAGCTGTTTTTT. The chain couples TRBV7-2 to TRBJ2-2; 9 bases map to TRBD1. Germline CDR1 reads SGHTA; CDR2 reads FQGNSA. This CDR3 is 15 amino acids long. Unmatched junction bases numbered 7, after V lost 4 bases and J lost 7 bases.

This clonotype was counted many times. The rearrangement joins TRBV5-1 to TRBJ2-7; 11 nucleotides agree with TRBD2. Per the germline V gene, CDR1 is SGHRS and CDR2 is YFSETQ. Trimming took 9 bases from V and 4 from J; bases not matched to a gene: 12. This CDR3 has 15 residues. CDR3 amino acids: CATTGGTSGYYEQYV. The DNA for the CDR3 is TGCGCCACCACCGGCGGGACTAGCGGTTATTACGAGCAGTACGTC.

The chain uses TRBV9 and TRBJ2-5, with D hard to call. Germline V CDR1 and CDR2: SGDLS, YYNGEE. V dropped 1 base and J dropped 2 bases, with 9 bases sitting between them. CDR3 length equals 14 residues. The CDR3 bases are TGTGCCAGCAGCGTATTAGGGCAGCAAGAGACCCAGTACTTC. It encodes CASSVLGQQETQYF. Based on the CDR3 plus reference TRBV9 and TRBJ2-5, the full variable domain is DSGVTQTPKHLITATGQRVTLRCSPRSGDLSVYWYQQSLDQGLQFLIQYYNGEERAKGNILERFSAQQFPDLHSELNLSSLELGDSALYFCASSVLGQQETQYFGPGTRLLVL.

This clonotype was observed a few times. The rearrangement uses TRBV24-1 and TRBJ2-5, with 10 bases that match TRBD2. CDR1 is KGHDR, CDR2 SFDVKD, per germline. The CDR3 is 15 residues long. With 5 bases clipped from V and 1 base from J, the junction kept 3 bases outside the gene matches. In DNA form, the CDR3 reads TGTGCCACCAGTGCGTCTAGCGGGAGCCAAGAGACCCAGTACTTC. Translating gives CATSASSGSQETQYF.

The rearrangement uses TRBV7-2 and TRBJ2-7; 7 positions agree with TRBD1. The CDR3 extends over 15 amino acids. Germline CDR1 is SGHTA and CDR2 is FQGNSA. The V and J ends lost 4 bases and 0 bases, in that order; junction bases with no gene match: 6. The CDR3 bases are TGTGCCAGCAGCTCCACCGGGACAGTCTCCTACGAGCAGTACTTC. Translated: CASSSTGTVSYEQYF.

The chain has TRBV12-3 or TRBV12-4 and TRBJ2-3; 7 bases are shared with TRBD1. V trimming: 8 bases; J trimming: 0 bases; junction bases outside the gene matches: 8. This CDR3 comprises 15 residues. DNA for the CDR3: TGTGCCAGCGGATCGACAGGGTCTAGCACAGATACGCAGTATTTT. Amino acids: CASGSTGSSTDTQYF.

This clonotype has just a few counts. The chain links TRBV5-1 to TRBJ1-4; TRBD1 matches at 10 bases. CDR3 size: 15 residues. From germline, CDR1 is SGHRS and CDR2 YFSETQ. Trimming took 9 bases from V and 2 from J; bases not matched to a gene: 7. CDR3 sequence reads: CATGTGVATNEKLFF. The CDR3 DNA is TGCGCCACCGGGACAGGGGTCGCGACTAATGAAAAACTGTTTTTT.